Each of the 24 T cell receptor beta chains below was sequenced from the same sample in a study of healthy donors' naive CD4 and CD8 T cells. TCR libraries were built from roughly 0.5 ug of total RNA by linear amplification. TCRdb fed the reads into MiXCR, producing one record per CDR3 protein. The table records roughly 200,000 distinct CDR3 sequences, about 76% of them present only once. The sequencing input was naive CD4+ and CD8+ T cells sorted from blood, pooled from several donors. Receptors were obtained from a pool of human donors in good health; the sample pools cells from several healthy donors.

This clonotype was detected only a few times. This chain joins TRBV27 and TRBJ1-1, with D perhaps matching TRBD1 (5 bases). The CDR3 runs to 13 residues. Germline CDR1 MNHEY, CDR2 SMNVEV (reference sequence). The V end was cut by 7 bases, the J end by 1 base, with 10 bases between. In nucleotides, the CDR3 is TGTGCCAGCAAAGGGGCCCAGAACACTGAAGCTTTCTTT. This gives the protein CASKGAQNTEAFF.

CDR3 in DNA: TGCAGCGTTGAGGATCTCTTGGGCTACACCTTC. Protein sequence: CSVEDLLGYTF. V is TRBV29-1 and J is TRBJ1-2; no clear D. Trimming stripped 3 bases from V and 8 bases from J, with 10 bases between. Germline-derived CDR1 and CDR2 are SQVTM and ANQGSEA. This CDR3 contains 11 residues.

CDR3: CASSRGHSTRDGYTF. CDR3 DNA: TGTGCCAGCAGTAGGGGACATTCGACGAGGGATGGCTACACCTTC. The chain joins TRBV6-5 to TRBJ1-2; a possible D gene is TRBD1 (6 bases). V was shortened by 5 bases and J by 6 bases, with 19 bases between the two germline ends. This CDR3 has 15 amino acids. CDR1 and CDR2 from the germline V gene are MNHEY and SVGAGI.

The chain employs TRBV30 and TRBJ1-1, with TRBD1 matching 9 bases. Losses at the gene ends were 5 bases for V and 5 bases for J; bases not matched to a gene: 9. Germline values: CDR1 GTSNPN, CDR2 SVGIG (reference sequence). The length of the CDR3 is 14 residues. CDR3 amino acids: CAWGTGIMSTEAFF. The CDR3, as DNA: TGTGCCTGGGGGACAGGGATTATGAGTACTGAAGCTTTCTTT.

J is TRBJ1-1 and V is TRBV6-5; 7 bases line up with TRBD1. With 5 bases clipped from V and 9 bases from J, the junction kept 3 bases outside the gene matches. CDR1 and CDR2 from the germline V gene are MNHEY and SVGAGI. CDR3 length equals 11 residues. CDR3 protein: CASSQGQKAFF. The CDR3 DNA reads TGTGCCAGCAGTCAGGGACAGAAAGCTTTCTTT.

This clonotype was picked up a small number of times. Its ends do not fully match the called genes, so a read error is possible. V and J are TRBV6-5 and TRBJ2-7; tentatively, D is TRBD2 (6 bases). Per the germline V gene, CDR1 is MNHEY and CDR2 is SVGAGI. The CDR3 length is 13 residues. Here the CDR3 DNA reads TGTGCCATCAGTGGGACTGAAGACTACGAGCAGTACTTC. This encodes CAISGTEDYEQYF.

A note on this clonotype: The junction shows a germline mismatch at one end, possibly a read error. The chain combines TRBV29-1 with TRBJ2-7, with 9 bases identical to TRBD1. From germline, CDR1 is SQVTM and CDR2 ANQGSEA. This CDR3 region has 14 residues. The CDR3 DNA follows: TGTAGCGCTCGGACAGGGGCGAGCTCCTACGAGCAGTACTTC. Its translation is CSARTGASSYEQYF.

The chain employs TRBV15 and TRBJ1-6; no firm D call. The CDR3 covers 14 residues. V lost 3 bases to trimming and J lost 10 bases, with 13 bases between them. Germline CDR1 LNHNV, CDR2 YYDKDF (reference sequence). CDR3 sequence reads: CATSRVWAQSPLHF. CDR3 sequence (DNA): TGTGCCACCAGCAGGGTCTGGGCCCAATCACCCCTCCACTTT. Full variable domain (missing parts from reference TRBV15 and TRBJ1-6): DAMVIQNPRYQVTQFGKPVTLSCSQTLNHNVMYWYQQKSSQAPKLLFHYYDKDFNNEADTPDNFQSRRPNTSFCFLDIRSPGLGDTAMYLCATSRVWAQSPLHFGNGTRLTVT.

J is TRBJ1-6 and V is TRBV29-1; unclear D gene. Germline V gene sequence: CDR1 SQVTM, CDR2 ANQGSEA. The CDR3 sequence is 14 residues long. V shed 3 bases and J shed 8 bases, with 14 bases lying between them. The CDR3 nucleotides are TGCAGCGTTGAGAGATTGGGTCCCCATTCACCCCTCCACTTT. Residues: CSVERLGPHSPLHF.

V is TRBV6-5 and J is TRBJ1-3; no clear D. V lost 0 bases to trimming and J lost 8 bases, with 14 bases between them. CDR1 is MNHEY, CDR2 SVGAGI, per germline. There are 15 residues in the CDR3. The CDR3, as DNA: TGTGCCAGCAGTTACTCGAGGACCTACGGCGACACCATATATTTT. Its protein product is CASSYSRTYGDTIYF.

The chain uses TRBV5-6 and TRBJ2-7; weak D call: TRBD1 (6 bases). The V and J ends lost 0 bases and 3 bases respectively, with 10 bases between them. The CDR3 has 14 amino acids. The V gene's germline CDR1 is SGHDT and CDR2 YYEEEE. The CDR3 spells CASSLDGQNYEQYF. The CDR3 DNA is TGTGCCAGCAGCTTGGACGGACAGAACTACGAGCAGTACTTC.

CDR3 loop: CASSYSRQGGWETQYF. The CDR3 DNA follows: TGTGCCAGCAGTTACTCTAGGCAGGGGGGTTGGGAGACCCAGTACTTC. The chain couples TRBV6-5 to TRBJ2-5, with TRBD1 as a possible D gene (7 bases). In germline, CDR1 is MNHEY, CDR2 SVGAGI. V lost 0 bases, J lost 5 bases, and 16 bases lay in between. This CDR3 is 16 amino acids long.

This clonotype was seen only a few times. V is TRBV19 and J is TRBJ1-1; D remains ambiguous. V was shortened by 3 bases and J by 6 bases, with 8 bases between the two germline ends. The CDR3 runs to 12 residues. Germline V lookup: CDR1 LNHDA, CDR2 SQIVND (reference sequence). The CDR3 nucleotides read TGTGCCAGTAGTATTGGAGGATCTGAAGCTTTCTTT. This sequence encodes CASSIGGSEAFF.

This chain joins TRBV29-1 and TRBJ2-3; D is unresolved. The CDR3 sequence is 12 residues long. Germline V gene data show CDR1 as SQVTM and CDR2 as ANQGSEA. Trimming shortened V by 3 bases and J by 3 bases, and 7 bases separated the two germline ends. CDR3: CSVDRGTDTQYF. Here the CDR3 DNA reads TGCAGCGTTGACCGTGGGACAGATACGCAGTATTTT.

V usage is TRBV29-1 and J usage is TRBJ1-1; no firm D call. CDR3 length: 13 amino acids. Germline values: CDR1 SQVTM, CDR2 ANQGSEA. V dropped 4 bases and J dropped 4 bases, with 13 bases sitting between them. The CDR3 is CSVAGPRGTEAFF. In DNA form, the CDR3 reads TGCAGCGTTGCCGGGCCTCGTGGCACTGAAGCTTTCTTT.

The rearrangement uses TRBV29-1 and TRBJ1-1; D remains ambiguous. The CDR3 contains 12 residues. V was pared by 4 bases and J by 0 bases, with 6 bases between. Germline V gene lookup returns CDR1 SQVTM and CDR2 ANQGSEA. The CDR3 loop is CSVVGMNTEAFF. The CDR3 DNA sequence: TGCAGCGTTGTTGGGATGAACACTGAAGCTTTCTTT.

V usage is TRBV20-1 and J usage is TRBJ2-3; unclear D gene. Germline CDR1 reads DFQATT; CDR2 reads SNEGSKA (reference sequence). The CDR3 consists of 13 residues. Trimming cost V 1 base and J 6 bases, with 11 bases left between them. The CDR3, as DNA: TGCAGTGCTAGAGCCGTCGGAGCCGATACGCAGTATTTT. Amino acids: CSARAVGADTQYF.

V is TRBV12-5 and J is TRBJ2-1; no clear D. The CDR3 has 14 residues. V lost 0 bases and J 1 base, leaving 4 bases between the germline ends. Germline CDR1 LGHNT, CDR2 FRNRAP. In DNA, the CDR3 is TGTGCTAGTGGTTTGGTCCCATCCTACAATGAGCAGTTCTTC. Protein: CASGLVPSYNEQFF.

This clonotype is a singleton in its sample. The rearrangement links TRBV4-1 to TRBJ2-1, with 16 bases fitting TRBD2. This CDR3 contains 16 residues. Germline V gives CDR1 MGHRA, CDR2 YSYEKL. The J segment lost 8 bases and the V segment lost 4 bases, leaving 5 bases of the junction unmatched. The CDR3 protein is CASSLGTSGGADEQFF. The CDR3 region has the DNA TGCGCCAGCAGCCTCGGGACTAGCGGGGGGGCGGATGAGCAGTTCTTC.

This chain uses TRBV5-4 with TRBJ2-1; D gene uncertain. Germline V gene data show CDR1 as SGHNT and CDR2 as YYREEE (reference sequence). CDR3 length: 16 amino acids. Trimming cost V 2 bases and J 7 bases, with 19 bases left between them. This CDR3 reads CASSFQSLPPRNEQFF. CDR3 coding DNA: TGTGCCAGCAGCTTTCAATCACTACCACCGAGAAATGAGCAGTTCTTC.

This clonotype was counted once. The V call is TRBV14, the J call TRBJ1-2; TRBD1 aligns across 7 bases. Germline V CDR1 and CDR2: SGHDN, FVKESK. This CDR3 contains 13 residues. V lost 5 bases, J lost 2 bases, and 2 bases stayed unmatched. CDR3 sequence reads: CASSEGQNYGYTF. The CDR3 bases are TGTGCCAGCAGCGAGGGACAGAACTATGGCTACACCTTC. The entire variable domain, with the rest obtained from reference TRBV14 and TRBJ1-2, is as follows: EAGVTQFPSHSVIEKGQTVTLRCDPISGHDNLYWYRRVMGKEIKFLLHFVKESKQDESGMPNNRFLAERTGGTYSTLKVQPAELEDSGVYFCASSEGQNYGYTFGSGTRLTVV.

CDR3 nucleotides: TGTGCCAGCAGTGTCGTCGCCTTAGAGACCCAGTACTTC. The encoded protein is CASSVVALETQYF. The V and J genes are TRBV27 and TRBJ2-5; no clear D gene. CDR3 length: 13 amino acids. Trimming took off 5 bases at V and 4 bases at J, with 11 bases between the two ends. CDR1 MNHEY and CDR2 SMNVEV come from the germline V gene (reference sequence).

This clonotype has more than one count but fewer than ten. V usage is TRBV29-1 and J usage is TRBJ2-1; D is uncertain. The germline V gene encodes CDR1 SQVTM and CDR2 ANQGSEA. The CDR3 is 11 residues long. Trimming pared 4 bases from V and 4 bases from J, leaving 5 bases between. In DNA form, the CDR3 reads TGCAGCGTTGGCCTGTACAATGAGCAGTTCTTC. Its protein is CSVGLYNEQFF.

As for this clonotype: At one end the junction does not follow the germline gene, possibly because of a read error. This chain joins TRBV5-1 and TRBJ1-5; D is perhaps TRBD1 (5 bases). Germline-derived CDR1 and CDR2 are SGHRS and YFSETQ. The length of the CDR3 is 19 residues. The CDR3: CASSLGTGRLEGSNQPQHF. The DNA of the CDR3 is TGTGCCAGCAGCTTGGGAACAGGTCGTCTCGAGGGCAGCAATCAGCCCCAGCATTTT.